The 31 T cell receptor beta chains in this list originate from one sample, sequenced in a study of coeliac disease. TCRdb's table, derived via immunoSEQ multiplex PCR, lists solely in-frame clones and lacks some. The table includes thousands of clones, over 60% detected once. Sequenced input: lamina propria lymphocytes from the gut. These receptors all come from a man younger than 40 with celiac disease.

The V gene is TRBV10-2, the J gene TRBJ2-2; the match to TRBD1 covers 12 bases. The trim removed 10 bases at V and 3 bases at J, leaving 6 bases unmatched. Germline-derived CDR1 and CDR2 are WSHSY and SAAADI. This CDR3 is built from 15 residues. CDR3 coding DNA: TGCGCCACCCGGGACAGGGGGCTGGACACCGGGGAGCTGTTTTTT. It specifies CATRDRGLDTGELFF.

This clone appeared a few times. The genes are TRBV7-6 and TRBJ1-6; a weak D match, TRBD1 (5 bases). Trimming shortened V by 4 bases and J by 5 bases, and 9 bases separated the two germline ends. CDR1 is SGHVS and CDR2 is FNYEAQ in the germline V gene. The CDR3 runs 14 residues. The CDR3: CASSSQGDNSPLHF. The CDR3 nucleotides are TGTGCCAGCAGCTCCCAGGGCGATAATTCACCCCTCCACTTT.

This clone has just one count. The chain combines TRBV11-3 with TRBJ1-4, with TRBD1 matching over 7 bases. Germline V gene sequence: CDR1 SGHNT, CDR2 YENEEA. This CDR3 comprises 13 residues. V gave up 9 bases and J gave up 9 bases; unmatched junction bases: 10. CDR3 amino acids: CARTCDREKKLFF. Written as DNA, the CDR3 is TGTGCCAGGACCTGTGACAGGGAGAAAAAACTGTTTTTT. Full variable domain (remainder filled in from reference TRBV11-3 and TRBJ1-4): EAGVVQSPRYKIIEKKQPVAFWCNPISGHNTLYWYLQNLGQGPELLIRYENEEAVDDSQLPKDRFSAERLKGVDSTLKIQPAELGDSAVYLCARTCDREKKLFFGSGTQLSVL.

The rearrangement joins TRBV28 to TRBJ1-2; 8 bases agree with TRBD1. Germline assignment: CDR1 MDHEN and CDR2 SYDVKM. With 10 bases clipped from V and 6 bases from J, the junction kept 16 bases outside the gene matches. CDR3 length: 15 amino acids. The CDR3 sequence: CATNQGAAGGNGYTF. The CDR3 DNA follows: TGTGCCACCAATCAGGGGGCGGCAGGGGGAAATGGCTACACCTTC.

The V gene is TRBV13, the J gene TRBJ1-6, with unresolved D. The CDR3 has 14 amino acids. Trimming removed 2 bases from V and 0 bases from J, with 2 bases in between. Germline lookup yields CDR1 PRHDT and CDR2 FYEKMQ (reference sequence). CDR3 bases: TGTGCCAGCAGCTTATACTCCTATAATTCACCCCTCCACTTT. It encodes CASSLYSYNSPLHF. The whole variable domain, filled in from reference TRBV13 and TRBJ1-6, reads AAGVIQSPRHLIKEKRETATLKCYPIPRHDTVYWYQQGPGQDPQFLISFYEKMQSDKGSIPDRFSAQQFSDYHSELNMSSLELGDSALYFCASSLYSYNSPLHFGNGTRLTVT.

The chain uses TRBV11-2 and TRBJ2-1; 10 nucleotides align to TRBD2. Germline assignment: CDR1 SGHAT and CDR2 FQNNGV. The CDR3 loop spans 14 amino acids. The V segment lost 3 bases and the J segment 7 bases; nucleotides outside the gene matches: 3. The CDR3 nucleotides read TGTGCCAGCAGCTTCTTGACTAGCGGGAATGAGCAGTTCTTC. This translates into CASSFLTSGNEQFF.

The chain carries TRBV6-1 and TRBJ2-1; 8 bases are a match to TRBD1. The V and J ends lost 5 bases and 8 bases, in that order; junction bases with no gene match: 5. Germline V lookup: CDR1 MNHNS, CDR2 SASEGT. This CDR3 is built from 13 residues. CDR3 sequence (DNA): TGTGCCAGCAGTAGGCAACAGGGGGATGAGCAGTTCTTC. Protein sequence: CASSRQQGDEQFF.

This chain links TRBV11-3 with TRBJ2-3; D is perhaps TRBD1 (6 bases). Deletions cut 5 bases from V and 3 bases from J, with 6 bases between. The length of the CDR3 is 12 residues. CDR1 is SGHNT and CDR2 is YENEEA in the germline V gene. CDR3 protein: CASSQGTDTQYF. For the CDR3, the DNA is TGTGCCAGCAGCCAGGGGACAGATACGCAGTATTTT.

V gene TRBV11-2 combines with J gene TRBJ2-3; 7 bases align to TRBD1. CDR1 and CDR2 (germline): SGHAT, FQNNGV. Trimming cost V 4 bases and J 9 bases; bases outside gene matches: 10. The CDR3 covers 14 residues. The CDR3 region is CASSSRGSTSTQYF. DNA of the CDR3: TGTGCCAGCAGCTCCAGGGGGTCCACTTCCACGCAGTATTTT.

The CDR3 region has the DNA TGTGCCAGCAGCTTCCCGACAGGGCAAACTGAAGCTTTCTTT. Residues: CASSFPTGQTEAFF. The chain carries TRBV7-9 and TRBJ1-1; 7 bases match TRBD1. J was trimmed by 5 bases and V by 3 bases; bases with no gene match: 6. CDR3 length: 14 amino acids. The V gene's germline CDR1 is SEHNR and CDR2 FQNEAQ (reference sequence). Supplemented by reference TRBV7-9 and TRBJ1-1, the full variable domain reads DTGVSQNPRHKITKRGQNVTFRCDPISEHNRLYWYRQTLGQGPEFLTYFQNEAQLEKSRLLSDRFSAERPKGSFSTLEIQRTEQGDSAMYLCASSFPTGQTEAFFGQGTRLTVV.

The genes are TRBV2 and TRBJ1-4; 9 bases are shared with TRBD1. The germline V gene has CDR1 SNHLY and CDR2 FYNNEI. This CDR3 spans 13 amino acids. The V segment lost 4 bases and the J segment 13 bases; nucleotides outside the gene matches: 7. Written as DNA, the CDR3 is TGTGCCAGCAGTGTATCCGGGACAGGGTTACTGTTTTTT. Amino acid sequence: CASSVSGTGLLFF.

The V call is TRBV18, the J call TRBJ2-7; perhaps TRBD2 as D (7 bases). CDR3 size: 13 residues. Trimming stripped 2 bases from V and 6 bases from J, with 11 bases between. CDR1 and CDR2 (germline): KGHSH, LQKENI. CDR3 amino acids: CASSPGGGGEQYF. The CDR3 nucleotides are TGTGCCAGCTCACCAGGGGGAGGGGGCGAGCAGTACTTC.

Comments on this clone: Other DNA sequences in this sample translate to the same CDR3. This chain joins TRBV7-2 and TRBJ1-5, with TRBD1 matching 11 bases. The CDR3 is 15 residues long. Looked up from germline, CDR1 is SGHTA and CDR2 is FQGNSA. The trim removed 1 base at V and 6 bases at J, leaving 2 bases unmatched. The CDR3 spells CASSLGGTGGQPQHF. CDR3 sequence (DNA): TGTGCCAGCAGCTTAGGTGGGACAGGGGGTCAGCCCCAGCATTTT.

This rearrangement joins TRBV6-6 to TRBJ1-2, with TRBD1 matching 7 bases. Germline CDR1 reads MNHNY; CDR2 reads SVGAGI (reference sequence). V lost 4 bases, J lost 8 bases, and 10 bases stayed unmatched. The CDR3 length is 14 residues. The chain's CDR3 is CASSLGDRARGYTF. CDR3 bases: TGTGCCAGCAGTTTGGGAGACAGGGCGAGAGGCTACACCTTC.

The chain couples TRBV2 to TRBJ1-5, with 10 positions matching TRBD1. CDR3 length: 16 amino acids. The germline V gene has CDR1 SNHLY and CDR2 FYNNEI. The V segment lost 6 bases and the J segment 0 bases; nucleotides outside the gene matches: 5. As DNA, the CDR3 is TGTGCCAGCAGAACGACAGGGGGCTATAGCAATCAGCCCCAGCATTTT. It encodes CASRTTGGYSNQPQHF.

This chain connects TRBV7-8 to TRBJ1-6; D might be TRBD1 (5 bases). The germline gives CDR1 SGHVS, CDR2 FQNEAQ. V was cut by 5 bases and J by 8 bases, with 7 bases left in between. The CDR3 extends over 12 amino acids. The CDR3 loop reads CASSDRYSPLHF. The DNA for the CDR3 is TGTGCCAGCAGCGACAGATATTCACCCCTCCACTTT.

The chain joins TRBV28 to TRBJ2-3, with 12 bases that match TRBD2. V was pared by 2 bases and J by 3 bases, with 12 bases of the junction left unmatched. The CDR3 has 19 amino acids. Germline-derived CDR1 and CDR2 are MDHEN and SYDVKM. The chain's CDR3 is CASSLGQTRGLAGTDTQYF. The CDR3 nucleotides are TGTGCCAGCAGTTTAGGACAAACCCGAGGACTAGCGGGAACAGATACGCAGTATTTT.

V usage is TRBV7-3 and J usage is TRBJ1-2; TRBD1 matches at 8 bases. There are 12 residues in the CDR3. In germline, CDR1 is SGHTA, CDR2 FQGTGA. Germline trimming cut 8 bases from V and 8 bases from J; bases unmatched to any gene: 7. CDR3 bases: TGTGCCAGCGGGGACAGGAGCGGCGGCTACACCTTC. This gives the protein CASGDRSGGYTF.

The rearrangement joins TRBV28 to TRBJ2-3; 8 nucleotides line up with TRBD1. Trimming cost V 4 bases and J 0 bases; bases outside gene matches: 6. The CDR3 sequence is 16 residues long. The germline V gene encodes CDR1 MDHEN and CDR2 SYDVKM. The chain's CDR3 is CASSSPGQVSTDTQYF. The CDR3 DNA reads TGTGCCAGCAGTTCCCCGGGACAGGTTAGCACAGATACGCAGTATTTT. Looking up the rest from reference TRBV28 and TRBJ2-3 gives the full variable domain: DVKVTQSSRYLVKRTGEKVFLECVQDMDHENMFWYRQDPGLGLRLIYFSYDVKMKEKGDIPEGYSVSREKKERFSLILESASTNQTSMYLCASSSPGQVSTDTQYFGPGTRLTVL.

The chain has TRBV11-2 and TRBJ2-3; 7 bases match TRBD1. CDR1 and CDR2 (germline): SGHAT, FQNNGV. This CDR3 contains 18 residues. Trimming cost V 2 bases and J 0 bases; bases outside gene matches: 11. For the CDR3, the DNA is TGTGCCAGCAGCTTAAGAGGGGGCTTTGAGGCTAGCACAGATACGCAGTATTTT. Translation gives CASSLRGGFEASTDTQYF. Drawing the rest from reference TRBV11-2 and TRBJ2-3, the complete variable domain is EAGVAQSPRYKIIEKRQSVAFWCNPISGHATLYWYQQILGQGPKLLIQFQNNGVVDDSQLPKDRFSAERLKGVDSTLKIQPAKLEDSAVYLCASSLRGGFEASTDTQYFGPGTRLTVL.

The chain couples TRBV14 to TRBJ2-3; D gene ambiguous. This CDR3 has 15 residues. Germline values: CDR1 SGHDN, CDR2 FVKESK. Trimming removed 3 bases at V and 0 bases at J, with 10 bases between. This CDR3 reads CASSQTWPSTDTQYF. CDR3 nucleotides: TGTGCCAGCAGCCAGACTTGGCCGAGCACAGATACGCAGTATTTT.

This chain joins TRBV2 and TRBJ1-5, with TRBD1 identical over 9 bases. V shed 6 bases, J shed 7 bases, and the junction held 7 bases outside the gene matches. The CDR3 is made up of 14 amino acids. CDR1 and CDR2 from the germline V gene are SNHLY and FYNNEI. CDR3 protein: CASSGTGGGQPQHF. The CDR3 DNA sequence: TGTGCCAGCAGCGGTACAGGGGGCGGACAGCCCCAGCATTTT.

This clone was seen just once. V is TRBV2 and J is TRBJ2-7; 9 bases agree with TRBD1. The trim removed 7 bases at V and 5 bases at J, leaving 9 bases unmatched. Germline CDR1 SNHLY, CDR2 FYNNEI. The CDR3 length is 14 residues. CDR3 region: CASTTGDRVDEQYF. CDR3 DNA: TGTGCCAGCACTACCGGGGACAGGGTGGACGAGCAGTACTTC.

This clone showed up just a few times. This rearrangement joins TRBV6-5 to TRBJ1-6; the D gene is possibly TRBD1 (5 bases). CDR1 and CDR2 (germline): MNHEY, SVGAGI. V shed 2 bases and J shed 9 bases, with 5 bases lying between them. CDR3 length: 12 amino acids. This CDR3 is CASSYRGSPLHF. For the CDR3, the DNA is TGTGCCAGCAGTTACAGGGGTTCACCCCTCCACTTT.

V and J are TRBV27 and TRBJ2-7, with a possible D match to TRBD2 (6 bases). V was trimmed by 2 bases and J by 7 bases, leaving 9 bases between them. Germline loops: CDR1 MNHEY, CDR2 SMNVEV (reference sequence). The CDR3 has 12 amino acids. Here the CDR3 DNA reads TGTGCCAGCAGTTTAGGAGGGGTTGAGCAGTACTTC. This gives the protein CASSLGGVEQYF.

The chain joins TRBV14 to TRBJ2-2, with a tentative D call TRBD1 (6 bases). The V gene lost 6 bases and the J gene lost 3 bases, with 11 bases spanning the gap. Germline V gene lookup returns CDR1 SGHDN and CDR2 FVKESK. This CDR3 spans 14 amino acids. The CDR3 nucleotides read TGTGCCAGCAGGTCGACAGGCGACACCGGGGAGCTGTTTTTT. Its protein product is CASRSTGDTGELFF.

CDR3 bases: TGTGCCAGCAGCATTTCACCGGGACAAGAGACCCAGTACTTC. This sequence encodes CASSISPGQETQYF. This chain joins TRBV7-9 and TRBJ2-5; possibly TRBD2 for D (5 bases). The CDR3 length is 14 residues. Germline CDR1 is SEHNR and CDR2 is FQNEAQ (reference sequence). Trimming took off 5 bases at V and 2 bases at J, with 12 bases between the two ends.

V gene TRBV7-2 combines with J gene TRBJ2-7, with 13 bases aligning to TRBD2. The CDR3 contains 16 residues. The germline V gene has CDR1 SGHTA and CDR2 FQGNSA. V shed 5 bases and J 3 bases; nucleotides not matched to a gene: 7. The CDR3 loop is CASSPPGTSGNYEQYF. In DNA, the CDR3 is TGTGCCAGCAGCCCGCCTGGGACTAGCGGGAACTACGAGCAGTACTTC.

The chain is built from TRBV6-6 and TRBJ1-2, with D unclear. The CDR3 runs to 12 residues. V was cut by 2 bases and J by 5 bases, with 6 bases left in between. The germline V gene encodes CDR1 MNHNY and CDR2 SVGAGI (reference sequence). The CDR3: CASSYGAYGYTF. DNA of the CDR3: TGTGCCAGCAGTTACGGAGCATATGGCTACACCTTC.

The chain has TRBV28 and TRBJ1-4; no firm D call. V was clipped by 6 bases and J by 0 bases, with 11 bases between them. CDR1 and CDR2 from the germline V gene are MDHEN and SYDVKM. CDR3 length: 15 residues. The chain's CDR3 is CASRSRVATNEKLFF. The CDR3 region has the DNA TGTGCCAGCAGGTCCCGAGTTGCAACTAATGAAAAACTGTTTTTT.

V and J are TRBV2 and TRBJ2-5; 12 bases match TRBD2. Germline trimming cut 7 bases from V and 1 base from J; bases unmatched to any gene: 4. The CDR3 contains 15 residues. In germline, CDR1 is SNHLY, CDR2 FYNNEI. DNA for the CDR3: TGTGCCAGCACCCGGACTAGCGGGGCCCAAGAGACCCAGTACTTC. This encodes CASTRTSGAQETQYF.